A selection of T cell receptor beta chains follows, all from one sample in a study of graft-versus-host responses after intestinal transplantation. TCRdb keeps only in-frame clones here, not all; method: immunoSEQ multiplex PCR. The sample holds under 7,500 clones, roughly 72% seen once. Material: ileum tissue, obtained roughly 50 days after transplant. Receptors originate from a human patient who received an intestinal transplant, so some T cells may come from the graft donor. Each CDR3 is given with its conserved first and last residue. Fields, in order: D gene, V gene, clone size, J gene, CDR3 DNA, CDR3 protein. D genes are given only for firm matches. Not every row has a clone size; where given, it reads once, few, many or a size class.

D gene: TRBD2; V gene: TRBV10-3; clone size: .; J gene: TRBJ2-3; CDR3 DNA: TGTGCCACCCGCGGGGGGGCCCTCACAGATACGCAGTATTTT; CDR3 protein: CATRGGALTDTQYF
D gene: .; V gene: TRBV6-4; clone size: .; J gene: TRBJ1-5; CDR3 DNA: TGTGCCAGCAGTGACAGAGGGTGCAATCAGCCCCAGCATTTT; CDR3 protein: CASSDRGCNQPQHF
D gene: .; V gene: TRBV10-3; clone size: medium-sized; J gene: TRBJ1-2; CDR3 DNA: TGTGCCATCAAGCCGCGGGGGGTCGGGGATGGCTACACCTTC; CDR3 protein: CAIKPRGVGDGYTF
D gene: .; V gene: TRBV5-1; clone size: .; J gene: TRBJ2-1; CDR3 DNA: TGCGCCAGCAGCACCGGAGCAGTAAGGAATGAGCAGTTCTTC; CDR3 protein: CASSTGAVRNEQFF
D gene: TRBD1; V gene: TRBV4-2; clone size: .; J gene: TRBJ1-4; CDR3 DNA: TGTGCCAGCAGCCAACTCAGGGGACAGCTTTCCGAGAAACTGTTTTTT; CDR3 protein: CASSQLRGQLSEKLFF
D gene: TRBD1; V gene: TRBV4-3; clone size: .; J gene: TRBJ1-2; CDR3 DNA: TGCGCCAGCAGCCAAGGCGTGGGACAGATATATGGCTACACCTTC; CDR3 protein: CASSQGVGQIYGYTF
D gene: .; V gene: TRBV5-5; clone size: .; J gene: TRBJ2-3; CDR3 DNA: TGTGCCAGCAGCTTGGCCCAAGTTAGTACAGATACGCAGTATTTT; CDR3 protein: CASSLAQVSTDTQYF
D gene: TRBD1; V gene: TRBV28; clone size: .; J gene: TRBJ2-5; CDR3 DNA: TGTGCCAGCAGTTTCCCCTCCGGGACAGGGTTGGAGACCCAGTACTTC; CDR3 protein: CASSFPSGTGLETQYF
D gene: .; V gene: TRBV6-5; clone size: .; J gene: TRBJ2-1; CDR3 DNA: TGTGCCAGCAGCGACTCGGACAAGAGGAATGAGCAGTTCTTC; CDR3 protein: CASSDSDKRNEQFF
D gene: .; V gene: TRBV4-3; clone size: .; J gene: TRBJ1-1; CDR3 DNA: TGCGCCAGCAGCCAAGGGATAGTGACCCATGGAAGGGGCACTGAAGCTTTCTTT; CDR3 protein: CASSQGIVTHGRGTEAFF
D gene: TRBD2; V gene: TRBV7-6; clone size: .; J gene: TRBJ2-1; CDR3 DNA: TGTGCCAGCAGCTTAGATGGTAGCGGGGGTAACAATGAGCAGTTCTTC; CDR3 protein: CASSLDGSGGNNEQFF
D gene: TRBD1; V gene: TRBV2; clone size: .; J gene: TRBJ2-3; CDR3 DNA: TGTGCCAGCAGTGGGGACAGCCAAAACACAGATACGCAGTATTTT; CDR3 protein: CASSGDSQNTDTQYF
D gene: .; V gene: TRBV6-1; clone size: .; J gene: TRBJ2-2; CDR3 DNA: TGTGCCAGCACTAAAGACAACGACGGGGAGCTGTTTTTT; CDR3 protein: CASTKDNDGELFF
D gene: TRBD2; V gene: TRBV11-2; clone size: few; J gene: TRBJ2-5; CDR3 DNA: TGTGCCAGCAGCCACGGGCGGGGGGGGCAAGAGACCCAGTACTTC; CDR3 protein: CASSHGRGGQETQYF
D gene: TRBD2; V gene: TRBV5-1; clone size: .; J gene: TRBJ2-3; CDR3 DNA: TGCGCCAGCAGCTTGGTAGGACTAGCGGTCACAGATACGCAGTATTTT; CDR3 protein: CASSLVGLAVTDTQYF
D gene: .; V gene: TRBV4-1; clone size: .; J gene: TRBJ2-5; CDR3 DNA: TGCGCCAGCAGCACATCTTGGCAAGAGACCCAGTACTTC; CDR3 protein: CASSTSWQETQYF
D gene: TRBD1; V gene: TRBV27; clone size: .; J gene: TRBJ1-1; CDR3 DNA: TGTGCCAGCAGTTTATCCAGACAGGGCGGTCTGAACACTGAAGCTTTCTTT; CDR3 protein: CASSLSRQGGLNTEAFF
D gene: .; V gene: TRBV27; clone size: .; J gene: TRBJ2-2; CDR3 DNA: TGTGCCAGCAGTTTCCTCCCCGCCGGGGAGCTGTTTTTT; CDR3 protein: CASSFLPAGELFF
D gene: TRBD1; V gene: TRBV25-1; clone size: .; J gene: TRBJ1-1; CDR3 DNA: TGTGCCAGCAGGCCTGGGACAGGAGGGACTGAAGCTTTCTTT; CDR3 protein: CASRPGTGGTEAFF
D gene: TRBD2; V gene: TRBV19; clone size: .; J gene: TRBJ2-1; CDR3 DNA: TGTGCCAGTAGTTCGGCGGGGGGGTACAATGAGCAGTTCTTC; CDR3 protein: CASSSAGGYNEQFF
D gene: .; V gene: TRBV7-3; clone size: .; J gene: TRBJ1-1; CDR3 DNA: TGTGCCAGCAGCTTAATGGTCCCCGGGGCTTTCTTT; CDR3 protein: CASSLMVPGAFF
D gene: .; V gene: TRBV27; clone size: .; J gene: TRBJ1-3; CDR3 DNA: TGTGCCAGCAGTCGCGGGGGCTCTGGAAACACCATATATTTT; CDR3 protein: CASSRGGSGNTIYF
D gene: TRBD2; V gene: TRBV2; clone size: .; J gene: TRBJ2-5; CDR3 DNA: TGTGCCAGCAGTGGTGGGAGGGGAGACCAAGAGACCCAGTACTTC; CDR3 protein: CASSGGRGDQETQYF
D gene: TRBD1; V gene: TRBV11-2; clone size: .; J gene: TRBJ1-4; CDR3 DNA: TGTGCCAGCAGCTCAAGGACAGGGGTTAATGAAAAACTGTTTTTT; CDR3 protein: CASSSRTGVNEKLFF
D gene: TRBD2; V gene: TRBV6-5; clone size: few; J gene: TRBJ2-1; CDR3 DNA: TGTGCCAGCAGTTACGGGACTACCCACAATGAGCAGTTCTTC; CDR3 protein: CASSYGTTHNEQFF
D gene: TRBD2; V gene: TRBV11-2; clone size: .; J gene: TRBJ2-3; CDR3 DNA: TGTGCCAGCAGCCAAACCCCTAGCGGGGGGGATGAGGATACGCAGTATTTT; CDR3 protein: CASSQTPSGGDEDTQYF
D gene: TRBD2; V gene: TRBV27; clone size: .; J gene: TRBJ2-2; CDR3 DNA: TGTGCCAGCAGTTTAGGGACTAGAAACACCGGGGAGCTGTTTTTT; CDR3 protein: CASSLGTRNTGELFF
D gene: TRBD1; V gene: TRBV6-6; clone size: .; J gene: TRBJ1-4; CDR3 DNA: TGTGCCAGCAGTAGGGACAGGGTAAATGAAAAACTGTTTTTT; CDR3 protein: CASSRDRVNEKLFF
D gene: TRBD2; V gene: TRBV6-1; clone size: .; J gene: TRBJ2-2; CDR3 DNA: TGTGCCAGCAGTGTTTATTTACTAGCGGGGGCAAACACCGGGGAGCTGTTTTTT; CDR3 protein: CASSVYLLAGANTGELFF
D gene: .; V gene: TRBV7-9; clone size: .; J gene: TRBJ2-3; CDR3 DNA: TGTGCCAGCAGCTTAGCTCGACAGGTGGGCACAGATACGCAGTATTTT; CDR3 protein: CASSLARQVGTDTQYF
D gene: .; V gene: TRBV7-9; clone size: .; J gene: TRBJ1-6; CDR3 DNA: TGTGCCAGCAGCTTAATGGGAGATAATTCACCCCTCCACTTT; CDR3 protein: CASSLMGDNSPLHF
D gene: .; V gene: TRBV14; clone size: .; J gene: TRBJ1-6; CDR3 DNA: TGTGCCAGCAGCCGGGATTCACAGGCACCAAGAAATTCACCCCTCCACTTT; CDR3 protein: CASSRDSQAPRNSPLHF
D gene: .; V gene: TRBV11-1; clone size: .; J gene: TRBJ1-1; CDR3 DNA: TGTGCCAGCAGATCCTTTAGGACAGAAGAAGCTTTCTTT; CDR3 protein: CASRSFRTEEAFF
D gene: .; V gene: TRBV19; clone size: medium-sized; J gene: TRBJ1-6; CDR3 DNA: TGTGCCAGTAGTGTAGCCGGGAGGGAATCACCCCTCCACTTT; CDR3 protein: CASSVAGRESPLHF
D gene: TRBD1; V gene: TRBV2; clone size: few; J gene: TRBJ1-5; CDR3 DNA: TGTGCCAGCAGTGAAGGCACCGGGACAGGGGTGCGGCCCCAGCATTTT; CDR3 protein: CASSEGTGTGVRPQHF
D gene: TRBD1; V gene: TRBV19; clone size: few; J gene: TRBJ2-2; CDR3 DNA: TGTGCCAGTAGTGCCAGGGGGCTAGGGGAGCTGTTTTTT; CDR3 protein: CASSARGLGELFF
D gene: .; V gene: TRBV7-2; clone size: .; J gene: TRBJ1-6; CDR3 DNA: TGTGCCAGCAGCGCAGGAAATATTAATTCACCCCTCCACTTT; CDR3 protein: CASSAGNINSPLHF
D gene: TRBD2; V gene: TRBV5-1; clone size: .; J gene: TRBJ2-5; CDR3 DNA: TGCGCCAGCAGCTTGGGGGGACTAGCCCCGCCGGGGGAGACCCAGTACTTC; CDR3 protein: CASSLGGLAPPGETQYF
D gene: .; V gene: TRBV4-1; clone size: .; J gene: TRBJ2-3; CDR3 DNA: TGCGCCAGCAGCCCCCTCCAGGGCGTGAGGAGTCCAGATACGCAGTATTTT; CDR3 protein: CASSPLQGVRSPDTQYF
D gene: TRBD1; V gene: TRBV29-1; clone size: .; J gene: TRBJ1-2; CDR3 DNA: TGCAGCGGCAGGACAGGGGGCGACGGCTACACCTTC; CDR3 protein: CSGRTGGDGYTF
D gene: .; V gene: TRBV6-6; clone size: large; J gene: TRBJ1-6; CDR3 DNA: TGTGCCAGCAGTTATAGATCACCCCTCCACTTT; CDR3 protein: CASSYRSPLHF
D gene: TRBD1; V gene: TRBV7-7; clone size: .; J gene: TRBJ2-5; CDR3 DNA: TGTGCTAGCAGCTGGGACAGGGAAGAGACCCAGTACTTC; CDR3 protein: CASSWDREETQYF
D gene: .; V gene: TRBV19; clone size: few; J gene: TRBJ2-3; CDR3 DNA: TGTGCCAGTAGTATGTCGGGCGAAGGGGGTACGCAGTATTTT; CDR3 protein: CASSMSGEGGTQYF
D gene: TRBD1; V gene: TRBV2; clone size: .; J gene: TRBJ1-4; CDR3 DNA: TGTGCCAGCAGCGGTACAGGGGGCGTGATCGGTGAAAAACTGTTTTTT; CDR3 protein: CASSGTGGVIGEKLFF
D gene: .; V gene: TRBV4-1; clone size: .; J gene: TRBJ1-1; CDR3 DNA: TGCGCCAGCAGCCAAGATCGCGGGAACCTCGAAGCGGCTTTCTTT; CDR3 protein: CASSQDRGNLEAAFF
D gene: TRBD1; V gene: TRBV18; clone size: medium-sized; J gene: TRBJ2-2; CDR3 DNA: TGTGCCAGCTCACCACGGGACAGGAACACCGGGGAGCTGTTTTTT; CDR3 protein: CASSPRDRNTGELFF
D gene: .; V gene: TRBV2; clone size: .; J gene: TRBJ2-3; CDR3 DNA: TGTGCCACTATTGACGGGGGAACCACAGATACGCAGTATTTT; CDR3 protein: CATIDGGTTDTQYF
D gene: .; V gene: TRBV6-5; clone size: few; J gene: TRBJ2-5; CDR3 DNA: TGTGCCAGCACACCCCGGGAGCAAGAGACCCAGTACTTC; CDR3 protein: CASTPREQETQYF
D gene: TRBD2; V gene: TRBV10-3; clone size: .; J gene: TRBJ2-3; CDR3 DNA: TGTGCCATCAGTGGAATACCGGGACTAGAGGATCGGGGTACGCAGTATTTT; CDR3 protein: CAISGIPGLEDRGTQYF
D gene: TRBD1; V gene: TRBV15; clone size: once; J gene: TRBJ1-6; CDR3 DNA: TGTGCCACCAGCAGAGACACAGGGGTTCCGACGAGCTCCTATAATTCACCCCTCCACTTT; CDR3 protein: CATSRDTGVPTSSYNSPLHF
D gene: TRBD1; V gene: TRBV6-5; clone size: medium-sized; J gene: TRBJ1-6; CDR3 DNA: TGTGCCAGCAGGCAAACAGGGGACGGTCGTTCACCCCTCCACTTT; CDR3 protein: CASRQTGDGRSPLHF
D gene: TRBD1; V gene: TRBV5-1; clone size: .; J gene: TRBJ2-2; CDR3 DNA: TGCGCCAGCAGGGCCGGGACAGTTAACACCGGGGAGCTGTTTTTT; CDR3 protein: CASRAGTVNTGELFF